One T cell receptor beta chain is described in this entry. This clonotype was detected a few times. This receptor's antigen is unknown. Base qualities were left out, and no much larger clone turns up one base away. This sample stems from a study of early T cells in non-severe SARS-CoV-2 infection (dated by TCRdb to the early 2020s). As for the study more broadly: TCR sequencing used bulk RNA from unsorted whole blood, so alpha and beta chains could not be paired.

The investigation overall reported the following: Matching against VDJdb was skewed toward anti-spike CD8 responses, likely underestimated virus-specific expansions, and missed private and CD4 specificities.

Preparation of the library involved 5' RACE. The sequencing machine was a NextSeq 500. The TCR library protocol attached unique molecular identifiers to individual cDNA molecules to correct for sequencing error and PCR bias. TCR alpha and beta chains were both sequenced, and the abundances of alpha and beta sequences in each sample were closely correlated with each other. The original pipeline was this. Decombinator V4 was used to annotate TCR sequences for V gene, J gene and CDR3. TCRs were defined as expanded if a significant change between any two time points was detected under a Poisson model with p below 0.0001. TCR abundances were normalised to the total number of TCRs sequenced per sample and expressed as counts per million. MAIT TCRs were defined by TRAV1-2 paired with TRAJ12, TRAJ20 or TRAJ33, and iNKT TCRs by TRAV10 paired with TRAJ18. VDJdb, accessed on 1 November 2021, was searched for TCRs annotated for CMV, EBV and SARS-CoV-2, and TCRs annotated for more than one antigen were excluded. TCRdb reprocessing: public reads trimmed at Q25 with fastp, clones called with MiXCR, in-frame beta chains kept. Here each entry gathers all rows of one CDR3 protein and keeps the most common genes and DNA. Clone size and V and J calls follow TCRdb, not the original study. Here the sample has about 48,000 distinct CDR3 sequences; over 10% occur a single time. Clones ranked in the top ten supply about 9.4% of the sample.

The CDR3 runs 16 amino acids, cysteine and phenylalanine included. Of all the DNA, just the CDR3 is kept, 48 bases in frame from base 1. V is reduced by 3 bases and J by 4 bases, leaving a spacing of 18 bases between them. CDR1 and CDR2 (LGHDT, YNNKEL) derive from the germline V gene (reference sequence). A case-control design nested within a healthcare worker cohort in London, UK, was used, with weekly nasopharyngeal swab PCR tests and blood sampling performed. Healthcare workers were enrolled in the week of the UK lockdown, from 23 to 31 March 2020, and were followed every week for up to about 15 weeks.

The rearranged segments are TRBV3-1 and TRBJ1-2; a tentative D match to TRBD1 spans 5 bases. The material sequenced was whole blood. The clonotype was recovered from an adult who was a healthcare worker with PCR-confirmed SARS-CoV-2 infection or an uninfected control (not recorded which). Here is the DNA: TGTGCCAGCAGCCATGGGGACCTTATAAAAGCCTATGGCTACACCTTC. The translation is CASSHGDLIKAYGYTF.